This T cell receptor (beta chain) appears in the sequencing data of a study of blood T cell repertoires in COVID-19. This clone was recorded only once. The CDR3 has 15 amino acids. Germline V gene sequence: CDR1 MNHEY, CDR2 SVGAGI. The V end was cut by 6 bases, the J end by 4 bases, with 18 bases between. Measured with immunoSEQ multiplex PCR; TCRdb has only the in-frame clones, and not every one. The sample lists 120,000 or so clones; almost 80% were seen once. The sequencing input was peripheral blood. The source is a human donor in a cohort sampled during active COVID-19. V and J are TRBV6-5 and TRBJ1-1, with D unclear. CDR3: CASSPLRGPTTEAFF. The DNA of the CDR3 is TGTGCCAGCAGCCCCTTGAGAGGGCCCACCACTGAAGCTTTCTTT.